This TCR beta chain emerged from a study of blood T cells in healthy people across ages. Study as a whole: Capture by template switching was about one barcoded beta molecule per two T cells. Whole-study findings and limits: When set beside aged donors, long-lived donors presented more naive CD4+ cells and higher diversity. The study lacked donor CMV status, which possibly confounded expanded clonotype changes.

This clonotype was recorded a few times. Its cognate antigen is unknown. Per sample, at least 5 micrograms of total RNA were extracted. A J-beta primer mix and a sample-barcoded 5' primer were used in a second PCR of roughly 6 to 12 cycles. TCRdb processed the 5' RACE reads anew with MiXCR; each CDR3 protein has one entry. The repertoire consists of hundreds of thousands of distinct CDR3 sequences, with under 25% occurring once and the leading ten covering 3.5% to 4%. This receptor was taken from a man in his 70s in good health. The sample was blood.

The chain's CDR3 is CAISTYTSAGGYTF. The CDR3 DNA reads as TGTGCCATCAGTACCTATACCTCGGCAGGTGGCTACACCTTC. This rearrangement joins TRBV10-3 to TRBJ1-2; no clear D gene. The CDR3 runs 14 residues. Trimming removed 5 bases from V and 7 bases from J, with 17 bases in between. Germline CDR1 ENHRY, CDR2 SYGVKD.